These 31 T cell receptor beta chains came from one sample sequenced in a study of blood T cell repertoires in COVID-19. The repertoire was sequenced with immunoSEQ multiplex PCR; TCRdb's copy has only in-frame clones and lacks some. The sample carries roughly 76,000 clones, approximately 90% recorded once. Input material: peripheral blood. Receptors originate from a man between 65 and 85 years old with active or convalescent COVID-19.

V gene TRBV6-5 combines with J gene TRBJ1-3; tentatively, D is TRBD1 (5 bases). V gave up 2 bases and J gave up 2 bases, with 13 bases separating them. CDR1 MNHEY and CDR2 SVGAGI come from the germline V gene. The CDR3 extends over 16 amino acids. The CDR3 nucleotides read TGTGCCAGCAGTTACGCTAGACAGATTCCTGGAAACACCATATATTTT. It is translated as CASSYARQIPGNTIYF.

The sample holds one count of this clone. The chain carries TRBV28 and TRBJ1-5; a possible D gene is TRBD1 (6 bases). V lost 8 bases, J lost 2 bases, and 13 bases lay in between. Germline loops: CDR1 MDHEN, CDR2 SYDVKM. This CDR3 is 14 amino acids long. The CDR3 loop reads CASLGQTRNQPQHF. CDR3 nucleotides: TGTGCCAGCCTCGGACAGACCCGCAATCAGCCCCAGCATTTT.

In its sample, this clone was seen a few times. The chain uses TRBV27 and TRBJ2-1; 8 bases are a match to TRBD2. With V trimmed by 4 bases and J by 5 bases, 13 bases remained unmatched. Germline V gene sequence: CDR1 MNHEY, CDR2 SMNVEV (reference sequence). This CDR3 comprises 17 residues. Here the CDR3 reads CASSSRLEGLVDNEQFF. The CDR3 region has the DNA TGTGCCAGCAGTTCTCGGCTGGAGGGACTAGTCGACAATGAGCAGTTCTTC.

The chain recombines TRBV7-2 with TRBJ1-1; 7 bases fit TRBD1. Germline V gene lookup returns CDR1 SGHTA and CDR2 FQGNSA. The CDR3 runs to 14 residues. V was pared by 5 bases and J by 2 bases, with 5 bases of the junction left unmatched. The CDR3 nucleotides are TGTGCCAGCAGCACTACAGGGGTAAACACTGAAGCTTTCTTT. Encoded protein: CASSTTGVNTEAFF.

The V call is TRBV2, the J call TRBJ1-3; D uncertain. The CDR3 has 15 amino acids. The germline CDR1 and CDR2 sequences are SNHLY and FYNNEI. V was clipped by 11 bases and J by 3 bases, with 20 bases between them. Written as DNA, the CDR3 is TGTGCCTGCTCCGGGGATTGGGCTATTGGAAACACCATATATTTT. It is translated as CACSGDWAIGNTIYF.

The chain uses TRBV28 and TRBJ2-5; perhaps TRBD1 as D (5 bases). Per the germline V gene, CDR1 is MDHEN and CDR2 is SYDVKM. The V end was cut by 7 bases, the J end by 2 bases, with 8 bases between. This CDR3 is 12 amino acids long. This CDR3 is CASTGFQETQYF. CDR3 sequence (DNA): TGTGCCAGCACAGGGTTTCAAGAGACCCAGTACTTC.

This clone has a single count. The chain is built from TRBV24-1 and TRBJ2-3, with 10 bases identical to TRBD1. V shed 9 bases and J 3 bases; nucleotides not matched to a gene: 8. The CDR3 loop spans 15 amino acids. In germline, CDR1 is KGHDR, CDR2 SFDVKD. DNA of the CDR3: TGTGCCACCGGACCCCGGGACAGGGGAACAGATACGCAGTATTTT. Its translation: CATGPRDRGTDTQYF.

V is TRBV9 and J is TRBJ2-1, with D possibly matching TRBD1 (5 bases). The germline CDR1 and CDR2 sequences are SGDLS and YYNGEE. The V end was cut by 0 bases, the J end by 3 bases, with 13 bases between. The CDR3 totals 16 residues. CDR3 loop: CASSVAQESGYNEQFF. Here the CDR3 DNA reads TGTGCCAGCAGCGTAGCACAGGAGTCCGGCTACAATGAGCAGTTCTTC.

The chain combines TRBV11-3 with TRBJ2-3, with D possibly matching TRBD2 (5 bases). The V end lost 3 bases, the J end lost 4 bases, and 8 bases lay between the germline ends. The CDR3 covers 13 residues. The germline V gene has CDR1 SGHNT and CDR2 YENEEA. The CDR3 DNA reads TGTGCCAGCAGCTTCCGGGGTCCAGATACGCAGTATTTT. It yields the protein CASSFRGPDTQYF.

V usage is TRBV7-9 and J usage is TRBJ2-1; 12 bases fit TRBD2. The CDR3 runs to 17 residues. V shed 4 bases, J shed 0 bases, and the junction held 4 bases outside the gene matches. In germline, CDR1 is SEHNR, CDR2 FQNEAQ (reference sequence). The CDR3: CASSSTTSGSSYNEQFF. Here the CDR3 DNA reads TGTGCCAGCAGCTCAACGACTAGCGGGAGCTCCTACAATGAGCAGTTCTTC.

CDR3 sequence (DNA): TGTGCCTGGAGTCTAGCGGGAGGGTACGAGCAGTACTTC. Its translation is CAWSLAGGYEQYF. The V and J genes are TRBV30 and TRBJ2-7; 12 bases line up with TRBD2. This CDR3 has 13 amino acids. J was trimmed by 4 bases and V by 2 bases; bases with no gene match: 0. Germline values: CDR1 GTSNPN, CDR2 SVGIG (reference sequence).

The V call is TRBV28, the J call TRBJ1-2; D unclear. Germline V CDR1 and CDR2: MDHEN, SYDVKM. This CDR3 has 13 residues. V was clipped by 1 base and J by 4 bases, with 7 bases between them. This CDR3 is CASSLSTTYGYTF. CDR3 coding DNA: TGTGCCAGCAGTTTATCAACAACCTATGGCTACACCTTC.

Only one count was recorded for this clone. The V call is TRBV5-4, the J call TRBJ1-2; no firm D call. CDR1 is SGHNT, CDR2 YYREEE, per germline (reference sequence). The CDR3 contains 11 residues. V was trimmed by 0 bases and J by 7 bases, leaving 4 bases between them. CDR3 in DNA: TGTGCCAGCAGCTTGGCCTCTGGCTACACCTTC. Its protein is CASSLASGYTF.

V and J are TRBV11-2 and TRBJ2-3, with D hard to call. Deletions cut 4 bases from V and 0 bases from J, with 14 bases between. Germline assignment: CDR1 SGHAT and CDR2 FQNNGV. CDR3 length: 16 amino acids. The CDR3 loop reads CASSSGNSPSTDTQYF. Here the CDR3 DNA reads TGTGCCAGCAGCTCAGGAAATAGTCCTAGCACAGATACGCAGTATTTT.

The gene calls are TRBV7-3 and TRBJ1-5; D gene uncertain. CDR3 size: 16 residues. V shed 5 bases and J shed 2 bases, with 16 bases lying between them. Looked up from germline, CDR1 is SGHTA and CDR2 is FQGTGA. Here the CDR3 reads CASSLGAGRGNQPQHF. The CDR3 region has the DNA TGTGCCAGCAGCCTTGGTGCGGGTAGGGGCAATCAGCCCCAGCATTTT.

In the case of this clone: An end of the junction does not agree with germline; a read error may underlie this. CDR3 amino acids: CASSDSGQGEKLFF. CDR3 sequence (DNA): TGTGCCAGCAGTGACTCCGGACAGGGGGAAAAACTGTTTTTT. The chain recombines TRBV6-5 with TRBJ1-4; 9 positions agree with TRBD1. The length of the CDR3 is 14 residues. Germline assignment: CDR1 MNHEY and CDR2 SVGAGI.

The chain uses TRBV5-1 and TRBJ2-1; 14 bases align to TRBD2. The CDR3 covers 17 residues. The junction had 9 bases not matched to a gene; V was cut back by 2 bases and J by 8 bases. Germline CDR1 SGHRS, CDR2 YFSETQ. This CDR3 reads CASSFIGLAGGIDEQFF. CDR3 sequence (DNA): TGCGCCAGCAGCTTCATAGGACTAGCGGGAGGTATCGATGAGCAGTTCTTC.

This clone was recorded once. The chain recombines TRBV7-8 with TRBJ2-5, with 12 bases aligning to TRBD2. V lost 5 bases to trimming and J lost 5 bases; unmatched junction nucleotides: 9. CDR1 is SGHVS, CDR2 FQNEAQ, per germline. The CDR3 sequence is 16 residues long. CDR3 region: CASSRGLAGPRETQYF. The CDR3 DNA reads as TGTGCCAGCAGCCGAGGACTAGCGGGACCGCGGGAGACCCAGTACTTC.

This clone was counted a single time. The J gene is TRBJ2-7, the V gene TRBV7-2; the D gene is possibly TRBD1 (6 bases). V lost 1 base, J lost 3 bases, and 13 bases lay in between. The CDR3 sequence is 15 residues long. Germline V gene lookup returns CDR1 SGHTA and CDR2 FQGNSA. This CDR3 is CASSLGSGTYYEQYF. The CDR3 DNA reads TGTGCCAGCAGCTTAGGTTCGGGGACATACTACGAGCAGTACTTC.

This sequence joins TRBV10-3 and TRBJ1-5, with D maybe TRBD1 (5 bases). The CDR3 has 14 amino acids. V was clipped by 0 bases and J by 3 bases, with 6 bases between them. Germline-derived CDR1 and CDR2 are ENHRY and SYGVKD. CDR3: CAISESGHNQPQHF. The DNA for the CDR3 is TGTGCCATCAGTGAGTCCGGACACAATCAGCCCCAGCATTTT.

The rearrangement joins TRBV10-3 to TRBJ2-7, with 8 nucleotides matching TRBD2. Germline V lookup: CDR1 ENHRY, CDR2 SYGVKD. The CDR3 contains 16 residues. The junction had 10 bases not matched to a gene; V was cut back by 0 bases and J by 6 bases. The CDR3 is CAISESVSGSTPEQYF. The CDR3 region has the DNA TGTGCCATCAGTGAGTCGGTCAGCGGGAGCACACCCGAGCAGTACTTC.

In this sample, this clone turned up once. The gene calls are TRBV30 and TRBJ1-1, with D possibly being TRBD1 (5 bases). CDR1 is GTSNPN and CDR2 is SVGIG in the germline V gene (reference sequence). V was pared by 2 bases and J by 4 bases, with 11 bases between. The CDR3 totals 13 residues. The CDR3 loop is CAWSKDSLTEAFF. The CDR3 region has the DNA TGTGCCTGGAGTAAAGACAGCCTCACTGAAGCTTTCTTT. The whole variable domain, filled in from reference TRBV30 and TRBJ1-1, reads SQTIHQWPATLVQPVGSPLSLECTVEGTSNPNLYWYRQAAGRGLQLLFYSVGIGQISSEVPQNLSASRPQDRQFILSSKKLLLSDSGFYLCAWSKDSLTEAFFGQGTRLTVV.

The chain uses TRBV11-3 and TRBJ2-7, with D unresolved. The CDR3 contains 13 residues. The ends were cut back, 4 bases at V and 2 bases at J, with 9 bases in the middle. Germline V lookup: CDR1 SGHNT, CDR2 YENEEA. CDR3 nucleotide sequence: TGTGCCAGCAGCTCCTCTCAGACCTACGAGCAGTACTTC. Its translation: CASSSSQTYEQYF.

The chain carries TRBV28 and TRBJ2-1; TRBD2 aligns across 10 bases. The CDR3 is 16 amino acids. Germline CDR1 MDHEN, CDR2 SYDVKM. V lost 7 bases, J lost 8 bases, and 14 bases stayed unmatched. In DNA form, the CDR3 reads TGTGCCAGCAAACCTCTAGCGGGAGCCGGCCCAGATGAGCAGTTCTTC. Encoded protein: CASKPLAGAGPDEQFF.

The chain is built from TRBV6-4 and TRBJ2-1; 8 nucleotides line up with TRBD1. This CDR3 has 15 amino acids. The J segment lost 2 bases and the V segment lost 4 bases, leaving 4 bases of the junction unmatched. Germline CDR1 and CDR2: MRHNA and SNTAGT. This CDR3 is CASSALTGAYNEQFF. CDR3 bases: TGTGCCAGCAGTGCCTTGACAGGGGCCTACAATGAGCAGTTCTTC.

CDR3 protein: CASSPHRDNQPQHF. DNA of the CDR3: TGTGCCAGCAGCCCCCACAGGGACAATCAGCCCCAGCATTTT. The gene calls are TRBV6-5 and TRBJ1-5; D is perhaps TRBD1 (6 bases). The CDR3 runs 14 residues. Trimming removed 6 bases from V and 3 bases from J, with 12 bases in between. CDR1 and CDR2 (germline): MNHEY, SVGAGI.

This clone was seen once. The V and J genes are TRBV7-3 and TRBJ1-5; possibly TRBD1 for D (5 bases). The CDR3 totals 18 residues. CDR1 SGHTA and CDR2 FQGTGA come from the germline V gene. Trimming left V 4 bases short and J 0 bases short, with 19 bases between. The CDR3 here is CASSSPDKSHYSNQPQHF. The DNA of the CDR3 is TGTGCCAGCAGCTCCCCGGACAAGTCCCATTATAGCAATCAGCCCCAGCATTTT.

The rearrangement joins TRBV7-9 to TRBJ1-1; TRBD1 might be the D (5 bases). The CDR3 extends over 14 amino acids. The V end was cut by 1 base, the J end by 4 bases, with 10 bases between. Germline V CDR1 and CDR2: SEHNR, FQNEAQ (reference sequence). The CDR3 loop reads CASSLVAGLTEAFF. CDR3 nucleotides: TGTGCCAGCAGCTTAGTCGCAGGGCTCACTGAAGCTTTCTTT. The full variable domain, with the rest looked up from reference TRBV7-9 and TRBJ1-1, is DTGVSQNPRHKITKRGQNVTFRCDPISEHNRLYWYRQTLGQGPEFLTYFQNEAQLEKSRLLSDRFSAERPKGSFSTLEIQRTEQGDSAMYLCASSLVAGLTEAFFGQGTRLTVV.

The chain links TRBV24-1 to TRBJ2-1; D might be TRBD2 (5 bases). This CDR3 contains 12 residues. CDR1 and CDR2 (germline): KGHDR, SFDVKD. V lost 4 bases and J 15 bases, leaving 15 bases between the germline ends. The CDR3 sequence: CATSDLLGVVFF. The CDR3 DNA follows: TGTGCCACCAGTGACTTACTAGGAGTTGTGTTCTTC.

V and J are TRBV7-2 and TRBJ1-3, with 9 bases fitting TRBD1. Germline V gene lookup returns CDR1 SGHTA and CDR2 FQGNSA. This CDR3 spans 16 amino acids. V gave up 1 base and J gave up 6 bases; unmatched junction bases: 7. CDR3 bases: TGTGCCAGCAGCTTAGATCGGGACAGGGTAGTAAACACCATATATTTT. Its protein product is CASSLDRDRVVNTIYF.

The CDR3 DNA sequence: TGCGCCAGCAGCCAAGGGGGACAGGGTCCCGAAGCTTTCTTT. This encodes CASSQGGQGPEAFF. V usage is TRBV4-1 and J usage is TRBJ1-1; 9 nucleotides match TRBD1. Unmatched junction bases numbered 5, after V lost 1 base and J lost 8 bases. Germline CDR1 reads MGHRA; CDR2 reads YSYEKL. The CDR3 sequence is 14 residues long.